The sequence of this T cell receptor (beta chain) was determined in a study of T-cell memory formation after mild COVID-19. General study results and limits: Confirmation of SARS-CoV-2 specificity was lacking for second-wave clones peaking day 37.

Germline V gene sequence: CDR1 SGHAT, CDR2 FQNNGV. The CDR3 is made up of 16 amino acids. Between the trimmed V and J ends, which lost 5 bases and 4 bases, there was a span of 18 bases. This clonotype appeared a few times. Its antigen remains unidentified. TCRdb used MiXCR to reprocess the 5' RACE reads, holding one entry per CDR3 protein. The sample contains 190,000 or so distinct CDR3 sequences, 25% to 35% of which appear only once. The sequencing sample was made of PBMCs or a T cell subset sorted from them (not recorded which). This TCR came from an adult woman who had mild COVID-19 (a few samples of this study predate the infection). Cell type and time point are not known. The chain is built from TRBV11-2 and TRBJ2-1; perhaps TRBD1 as D (6 bases). DNA for the CDR3: TGTGCCAGCAGCCCCGGACTTAGGGGACATTACAATGAGCAGTTCTTC. Amino acids: CASSPGLRGHYNEQFF. Full variable domain (outside the CDR3, taken from reference TRBV11-2 and TRBJ2-1): EAGVAQSPRYKIIEKRQSVAFWCNPISGHATLYWYQQILGQGPKLLIQFQNNGVVDDSQLPKDRFSAERLKGVDSTLKIQPAKLEDSAVYLCASSPGLRGHYNEQFFGPGTRLTVL.